Below, one TCR beta chain is given with its context. The source of the sample is a study of blood T cell repertoires in COVID-19. In the authors' workflow: Reference gene primer amplification gave nucleated cell count estimates. Repertoires were generated with immunoSEQ multiplex PCR, while TCRdb's copy carries only in-frame clones and drops some. V, J and clone size were drawn from that table, and D and trimming were deduced from the DNA. Among 200,000 to 250,000 clones listed, approximately 90% were seen once. The germline gives CDR1 SGHAT, CDR2 FQNNGV. The CDR3 sequence is 14 residues long. V was pared by 3 bases and J by 4 bases, with 10 bases between. Recovered Cohort 3 donors showed two negative PCRs, clearance, or symptom resolution.

The origin of this receptor is a man in his thirties or forties who had recovered from COVID-19. The sequenced sample consisted of PBMCs or T cells enriched from blood (not recorded which). The genes are TRBV11-2 and TRBJ2-1, with D uncertain. The CDR3 DNA sequence: TGTGCCAGCAGCTTTCCTGGAGCTTACAATGAGCAGTTCTTC. Protein sequence: CASSFPGAYNEQFF.